Below are 8 T cell receptor beta chains sequenced from a single sample in a study of cytomegalovirus exposure and HLA in healthy donors. Use of 60 Vbeta and 13 Jbeta primers characterized the PCR. Assay used: immunoSEQ multiplex PCR; TCRdb lists only in-frame clones, some missing. This sample yields 150,000 or so clones, of which about 73% are seen a single time; about 2% belongs to the top ten. Sequenced sample: PBMCs. The receptors were gathered from an older woman in good health and CMV-seropositive.

The CDR3 is CASSGRTGRGNTEAFF. The CDR3 DNA sequence: TGCGCCAGCAGCGGGAGGACAGGGCGTGGGAACACTGAAGCTTTCTTT. This chain uses TRBV4-1 with TRBJ1-1; TRBD1 aligns across 8 bases. This CDR3 has 16 amino acids. J lost 1 base, V lost 5 bases, and 9 bases had no gene match. Germline V gene lookup returns CDR1 MGHRA and CDR2 YSYEKL.

The chain carries TRBV29-1 and TRBJ2-7, with 14 bases fitting TRBD2. The CDR3 is made up of 17 amino acids. Germline V gene data show CDR1 as SQVTM and CDR2 as ANQGSEA. V was clipped by 5 bases and J by 2 bases; unmatched bases: 11. The CDR3 DNA sequence: TGCAGCGTTAGAAGGGGGACTAGCGGGAGCGGAGCCTACGAGCAGTACTTC. The encoded protein is CSVRRGTSGSGAYEQYF.

The V and J genes are TRBV29-1 and TRBJ1-1; no reliable D call. V lost 0 bases, J lost 3 bases, and 8 bases lay in between. This CDR3 has 13 amino acids. Germline V gene data show CDR1 as SQVTM and CDR2 as ANQGSEA. The CDR3 loop is CSVEEDTYTEAFF. The CDR3 DNA sequence: TGCAGCGTTGAAGAAGACACGTACACTGAAGCTTTCTTT.

This clone was counted between two and nine times. The rearrangement uses TRBV5-1 and TRBJ2-2; 8 bases map to TRBD1. CDR3 size: 15 residues. The V and J ends lost 0 bases and 5 bases, in that order; junction bases with no gene match: 3. In germline, CDR1 is SGHRS, CDR2 YFSETQ. CDR3: CASSLVQGATGELFF. DNA for the CDR3: TGCGCCAGCAGCTTGGTCCAGGGGGCAACCGGGGAGCTGTTTTTT.

This chain uses TRBV28 with TRBJ2-5; no reliable D call. Germline V CDR1 and CDR2: MDHEN, SYDVKM. The CDR3 covers 13 residues. V lost 4 bases, J lost 3 bases, and 9 bases lay in between. In DNA, the CDR3 is TGTGCCAGCAGTTGGAGAATAAAAGAGACCCAGTACTTC. The encoded protein is CASSWRIKETQYF.

V is TRBV9 and J is TRBJ1-2, with TRBD1 as a possible D gene (6 bases). Germline CDR1 SGDLS, CDR2 YYNGEE. There are 13 residues in the CDR3. Trimming removed 0 bases at V and 8 bases at J, with 11 bases between. In nucleotides, the CDR3 is TGTGCCAGCAGCGTAGGAGCAGGGGAGGGCTACACCTTC. Translating it yields CASSVGAGEGYTF. The full variable domain, completed using reference TRBV9 and TRBJ1-2, is DSGVTQTPKHLITATGQRVTLRCSPRSGDLSVYWYQQSLDQGLQFLIQYYNGEERAKGNILERFSAQQFPDLHSELNLSSLELGDSALYFCASSVGAGEGYTFGSGTRLTVV.

For the CDR3, the DNA is TGTGCCAGCAGGTCTGGCGGGGAGGAGCCCCAGCATTTT. This codes for CASRSGGEEPQHF. The genes are TRBV28 and TRBJ1-5; D is uncertain. The CDR3 covers 13 residues. Germline loops: CDR1 MDHEN, CDR2 SYDVKM. V was pared by 6 bases and J by 8 bases, with 14 bases between. Full variable domain (missing parts from reference TRBV28 and TRBJ1-5): DVKVTQSSRYLVKRTGEKVFLECVQDMDHENMFWYRQDPGLGLRLIYFSYDVKMKEKGDIPEGYSVSREKKERFSLILESASTNQTSMYLCASRSGGEEPQHFGDGTRLSIL.

V gene TRBV7-8 combines with J gene TRBJ2-3; the match to TRBD2 covers 12 bases. From germline, CDR1 is SGHVS and CDR2 FQNEAQ. The trim removed 5 bases at V and 6 bases at J, leaving 6 bases unmatched. This CDR3 has 15 amino acids. CDR3 nucleotide sequence: TGTGCCAGCAGCGAAAGGACTAGCGGGATGGATACGCAGTATTTT. This sequence encodes CASSERTSGMDTQYF.